Sequencing of this T cell receptor (beta chain) was carried out in a study of beta chain features in type 1 diabetes (dated by TCRdb to the late 2010s). Background on the whole study: Mean age, gender distribution, total cell number and subset yield did not differ between patients and healthy donors. A total of approximately 100 million sorted cells were examined across all samples, and the number of cells per subset was strongly correlated with RNA yield. In the study, recently diagnosed type 1 diabetes patients and matched healthy donors were compared on the TCRB repertoires of their sorted circulating CD4+ T cell subsets. Whereas all 30 or so donors provided naive and central memory subsets, regulatory and stem cell-like memory subsets were isolated from just 8 patients and about 8 healthy donors. Study-wide findings and limitations: Type 1 diabetes patients showed a moderate but significant shortening of TCRB CDR3 length in all four CD4+ subsets. At VDJ recombination sites, patients with type 1 diabetes made fewer insertions and deleted more nucleotides, a pattern implying thymic rearrangement abnormalities. PCR might favor shorter templates, but patient and control samples were amplified and corrected together, so any skew would affect both groups equally. Naive, central memory and regulatory TCRB repertoires appeared to be more alike among patients than among healthy donors. Because cDNA was sequenced instead of genomic DNA, highly expressing activated cells could be over-represented, though the groups showed no difference in activation or CD3 levels. HLA sub-analyses involved small numbers of individuals, so any influence of HLA type on TCRB rearrangement remained unresolved.

A single peripheral blood draw of roughly 0.11 L on average was collected from each donor into heparinised tubes. Using a panel that included CD45RO, CCR7, CD25, CD127, CD95 and CD27, naive, central memory, regulatory and stem cell-like memory CD4+ T cells were sorted on a BD FACSAria II. Every sorted population had a purity above 95%. Right away, PBMCs were isolated by Lymphoprep density gradient centrifugation and were stained directly, with no culture step. Samples were stained and sorted in pairs, with one healthy donor and one patient per experiment, so that batch effects were minimized. This clone came up a few times. No antigen is known for it. No clone much larger than this one lies a single base away; base qualities are absent. Trimming at the junction amounts to 5 bases on V and 2 bases on J, and the germline ends lie 13 bases apart. The CDR3 contains 15 residues, cysteine and phenylalanine counted. The kept DNA is CDR3 alone, 45 bases in frame from the first base. Sequences LNHDA (CDR1) and SQIVND (CDR2) are obtained from the germline V gene (reference sequence).

All of the isolated RNA was reverse transcribed with the High Capacity cDNA Reverse Transcription Kit, so expressed TCRB transcripts were sequenced. Deep immunoSEQ sequencing was applied to naive, central memory and regulatory T cell samples, giving an average of roughly 3.6 million total reads per sample. Sorted cells were lysed in RLT buffer and RNA was extracted with DNase-treated RNeasy Micro or Mini kits, depending on cell number. To prevent cross-contamination, every cell subset was processed on its own, while patient and healthy donor samples were processed together. The immunoSEQ multiplex PCR was used to amplify TCRB sequences from cDNA, generating 87-bp fragments that spanned the CDR3 region. The amplicons were sequenced using the Illumina HiSeq platform. The authors' analysis ran thus. Synthetic template baselines were used to correct PCR bias computationally, reads within Hamming distance 2 were collapsed together, and singletons that could not be merged were discarded. Reads were aligned to IMGT to assign V, D and J genes, CDR3 length, and insertions or deletions at six rearrangement sites. Within each subset, clonotype counts were normalized to sorted cell number, after which true diversity and Gini coefficients were computed with the tcR R package. Repertoire sharing was quantified using the overlap coefficient calculated on TCRB nucleotide sequences. As stored in TCRdb, this immuneACCESS dataset retains in-frame rearrangements with V and J assigned. A fraction of the clones does not appear; measured against another copy, unresolved V genes explain less than half of the discrepancy, and the remainder lacks a known reason. V and J calls and clone size are as listed in that table; D and trimming were resolved from the DNA. In this sample the table shows roughly 300,000 clones, around 15% of which occur a single time. The ten largest clones add up to 6.7% of the sample.

The chain uses TRBV19 and TRBJ1-5; 5 matching bases give a weak D call of TRBD1. Sequences were obtained from central memory CD4+ T cells from blood. This clonotype was sampled from a man between 25 and 39 years old in good health. The CDR3 protein is CASSEQGIRNQPQHF. The nucleotide sequence is TGTGCCAGTAGTGAGCAGGGAATCCGCAATCAGCCCCAGCATTTT.